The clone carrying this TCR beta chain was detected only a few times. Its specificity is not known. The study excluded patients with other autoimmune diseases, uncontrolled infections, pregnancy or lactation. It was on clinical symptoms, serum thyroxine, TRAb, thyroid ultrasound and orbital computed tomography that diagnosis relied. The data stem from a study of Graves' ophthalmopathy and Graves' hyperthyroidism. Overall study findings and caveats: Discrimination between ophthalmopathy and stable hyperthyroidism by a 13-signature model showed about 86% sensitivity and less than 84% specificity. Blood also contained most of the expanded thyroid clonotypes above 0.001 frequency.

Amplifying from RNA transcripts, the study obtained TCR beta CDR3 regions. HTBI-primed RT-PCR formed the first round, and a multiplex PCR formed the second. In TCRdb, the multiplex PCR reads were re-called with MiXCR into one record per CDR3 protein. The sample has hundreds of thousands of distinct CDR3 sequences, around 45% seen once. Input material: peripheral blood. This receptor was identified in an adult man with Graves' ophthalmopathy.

CDR3 in DNA: TGTGCCAGCAGCCAAGACCGAGGCCCCGGGGAGCTGTTTTTT. Protein sequence: CASSQDRGPGELFF. The V and J genes are TRBV4-2 and TRBJ2-2, with no clear D. CDR1 and CDR2 (germline): LGHNA, YNFKEQ. This CDR3 region has 14 residues. V gave up 0 bases and J gave up 6 bases, with 8 bases separating them.